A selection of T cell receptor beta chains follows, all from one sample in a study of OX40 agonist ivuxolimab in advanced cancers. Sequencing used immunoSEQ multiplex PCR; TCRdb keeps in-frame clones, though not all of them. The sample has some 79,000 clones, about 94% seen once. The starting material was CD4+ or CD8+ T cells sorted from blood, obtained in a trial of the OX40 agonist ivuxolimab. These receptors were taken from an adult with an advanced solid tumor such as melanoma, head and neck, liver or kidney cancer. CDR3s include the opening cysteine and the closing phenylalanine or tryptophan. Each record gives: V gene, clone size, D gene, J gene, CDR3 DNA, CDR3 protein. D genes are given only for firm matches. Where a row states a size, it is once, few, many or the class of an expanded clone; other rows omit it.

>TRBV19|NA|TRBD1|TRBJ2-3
TGTGCCAGTAGTATAAAACAGGGGGCAGATACGCAGTATTTT
CASSIKQGADTQYF
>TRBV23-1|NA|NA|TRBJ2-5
TGCGCCAGCAGGCGCCTTGGACGGAGCCTAGGGACCCAGTACTTC
CASRRLGRSLGTQYF
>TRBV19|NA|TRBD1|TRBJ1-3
TGTGCCAGTAGACCGGGGACAGCGAGCTCTGGAAACACCATATATTTT
CASRPGTASSGNTIYF
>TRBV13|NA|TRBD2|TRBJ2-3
TGTGCCAGCTCGCGGGGGGAAGCAGATACGCAGTATTTT
CASSRGEADTQYF
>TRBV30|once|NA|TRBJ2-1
TGTGCCTGGACCGATGGGACTCCGGCCCGTGAGCAGTTCTTC
CAWTDGTPAREQFF
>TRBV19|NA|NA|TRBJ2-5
TGTGCCAGTAGTATTAAGTTACAGTTCCCGGGGGAGACCCAGTACTTC
CASSIKLQFPGETQYF
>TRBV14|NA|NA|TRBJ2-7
TGTGCCAGCAGCCAAGTTCCGAGTCGGGAGCAGTACTTC
CASSQVPSREQYF
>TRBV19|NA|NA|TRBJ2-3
TGTGCCAGTGGTTGGGGCAGCAGCACAGATACGCAGTATTTT
CASGWGSSTDTQYF
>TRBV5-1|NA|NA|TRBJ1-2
TGCGCCAGCAGCTTGGCAGGACATCGGGAGGGCTACACCTTC
CASSLAGHREGYTF
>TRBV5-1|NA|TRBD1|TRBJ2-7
TGCGCCAGCAGCTTACAGGGGGAGTACGAGCAGTACTTC
CASSLQGEYEQYF
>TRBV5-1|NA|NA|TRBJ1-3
TGCGCCAGCAGCTTGGACAGTAGATCATTTGGAAACACCATATATTTT
CASSLDSRSFGNTIYF
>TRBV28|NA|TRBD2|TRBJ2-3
TGTGCCAGCAGTCTCCCCCTAGCGGGAGAGGTCGTAGATACGCAGTATTTT
CASSLPLAGEVVDTQYF
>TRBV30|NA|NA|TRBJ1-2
TGTGCCTGGATCCGGACAGAATACTCTAACTATGGCTACACCTTC
CAWIRTEYSNYGYTF
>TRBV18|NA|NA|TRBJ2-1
TGTGCCAGCTCACCGGAGCTGGGAATCGATGAGCAGTTCTTC
CASSPELGIDEQFF
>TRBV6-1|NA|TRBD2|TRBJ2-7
TGTGCCAGCAGTGGACCCCTCGGCGGGAGGGCCTACGAGCAGTACTTC
CASSGPLGGRAYEQYF
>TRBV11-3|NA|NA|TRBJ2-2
TGTGCCAGCAGCTTAGAAGGTTTCACCGGGGAGCTGTTTTTT
CASSLEGFTGELFF
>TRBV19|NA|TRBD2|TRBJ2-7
TGTGCCAGTAGTGATGCGTCTAGCGGGAGCGGCGAGCAGTACTTC
CASSDASSGSGEQYF
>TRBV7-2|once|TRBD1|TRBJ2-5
TGTGCCAGCAGCTACGGACAGGGCCAAGAGACCCAGTACTTC
CASSYGQGQETQYF
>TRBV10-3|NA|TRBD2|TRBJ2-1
TGTGCCATCAGTAGAGGGACTAGCGGAGGGGACAATGAGCAGTTCTTC
CAISRGTSGGDNEQFF
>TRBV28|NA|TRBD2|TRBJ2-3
TGTGCCAGCAGTTTCGGGTCTAGCGGGTACACAGATACGCAGTATTTT
CASSFGSSGYTDTQYF
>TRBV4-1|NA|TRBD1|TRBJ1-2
TGCGCCAGCAGCCAAGACTTGGGACAGGGGGCGATTGGCTATGGCTACACCTTC
CASSQDLGQGAIGYGYTF
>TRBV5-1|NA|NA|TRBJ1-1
TGCGCCAGCAGCTTTGGCAGTAACACTGAAGCTTTCTTT
CASSFGSNTEAFF
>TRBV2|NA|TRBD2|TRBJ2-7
TGTGCCAGCAGGGCGACTAGCGGGCCGGGGGAGCAGTACTTC
CASRATSGPGEQYF
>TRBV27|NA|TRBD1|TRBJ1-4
TGTGCCAGCAGCCCTCGTCAGACAGGGCATAATGAAAAACTGTTTTTT
CASSPRQTGHNEKLFF
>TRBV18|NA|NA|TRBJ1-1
TGTGCCAGCTCCAGCGGGGGGAACACTGAAGCTTTCTTT
CASSSGGNTEAFF
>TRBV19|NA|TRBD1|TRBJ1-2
TGTGCCAGTAGTACCCTAAACAGGGGTCAGCATGGCTACACCTTC
CASSTLNRGQHGYTF
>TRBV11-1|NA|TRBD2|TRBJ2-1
TGTGCCAGCAGCCCGAGGACTAGACGCAATGAGCAGTTCTTC
CASSPRTRRNEQFF
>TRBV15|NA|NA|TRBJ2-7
TGTGCCACCAGCAGAGATAAGAACAGAAACTACGAGCAGTACTTC
CATSRDKNRNYEQYF
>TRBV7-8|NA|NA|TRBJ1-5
TGTGCCAGCAGCTTTTCCCATTTGGGCAATCAGCCCCAGCATTTT
CASSFSHLGNQPQHF